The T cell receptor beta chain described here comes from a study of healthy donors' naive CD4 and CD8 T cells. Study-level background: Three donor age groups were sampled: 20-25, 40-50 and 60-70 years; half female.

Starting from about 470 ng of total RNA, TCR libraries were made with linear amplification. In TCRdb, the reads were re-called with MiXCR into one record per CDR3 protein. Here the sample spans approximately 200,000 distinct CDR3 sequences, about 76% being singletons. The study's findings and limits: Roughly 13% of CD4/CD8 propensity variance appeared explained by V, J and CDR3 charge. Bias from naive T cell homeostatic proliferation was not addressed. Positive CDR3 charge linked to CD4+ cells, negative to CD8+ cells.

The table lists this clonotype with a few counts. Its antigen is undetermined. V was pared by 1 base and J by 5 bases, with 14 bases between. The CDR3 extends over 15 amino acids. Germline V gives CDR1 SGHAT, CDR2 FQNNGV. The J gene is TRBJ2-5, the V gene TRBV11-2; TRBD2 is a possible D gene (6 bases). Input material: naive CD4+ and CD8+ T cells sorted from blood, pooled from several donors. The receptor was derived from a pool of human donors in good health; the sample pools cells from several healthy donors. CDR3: CASSLAWGVGETQYF. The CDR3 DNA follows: TGTGCCAGCAGCTTAGCTTGGGGGGTCGGGGAGACCCAGTACTTC.